This TCR beta chain was sequenced in a study of blood T cells in healthy people across ages. General study results and limits: Unsorted PBMCs blocked a conclusive comparison of naive and antigen-experienced cells. When set beside aged donors, long-lived donors presented more naive CD4+ cells and higher diversity.

Total RNA extracted from each sample amounted to at least 6 micrograms. For the second PCR, which ran for about 7 to 11 cycles, a sample-barcoded 5' primer and a J-beta primer mix were used. Each cDNA molecule was tagged by a template-switch adaptor that had 12 random nucleotides. One entry per CDR3 protein results from TCRdb running MiXCR on the 5' RACE reads. The repertoire consists of about 1.6 million distinct CDR3 sequences, with around 36% occurring once and the leading ten covering around 11%. This clonotype was seen a handful of times. Antigen: not known. CDR1 and CDR2 (germline): SGHTA, FQGNSA. V was pared by 5 bases and J by 2 bases, with 9 bases between. The CDR3 covers 13 residues.

The gene calls are TRBV7-2 and TRBJ1-1; no clear D. Sequenced material: blood. The source is a woman aged 25-40 years in good health. The DNA of the CDR3 is TGTGCCAGCAGCGATATGCTAAACACTGAAGCTTTCTTT. Its protein is CASSDMLNTEAFF.